This T cell receptor (beta chain) comes out of a study of T-cell reconstitution after alpha-beta-depleted transplantation in children. Unique molecular identifiers were built into the TCRbeta library. One entry per CDR3 protein, called by TCRdb with MiXCR from the PCR reads. The repertoire includes 190,000 or so distinct CDR3 sequences, around 6.8% of them detected once, and 3% to 3.5% sits in the top ten. CDR1 SNHLY and CDR2 FYNNEI come from the germline V gene. V gave up 5 bases and J gave up 6 bases; unmatched junction bases: 12. The CDR3 has 16 amino acids. This clonotype was observed many times. Material: PBMCs from the stem cell graft donor, obtained from the stem cell graft. The sequence was collected from a human donor who donated a stem cell graft to a child with Wiskott-Aldrich syndrome. The rearrangement uses TRBV2 and TRBJ1-4, with 7 bases aligning to TRBD1. The CDR3 DNA reads TGTGCCAGCAGTAGAATCGACAGGGTGTCGGATGAAAAACTGTTTTTT. It encodes CASSRIDRVSDEKLFF.